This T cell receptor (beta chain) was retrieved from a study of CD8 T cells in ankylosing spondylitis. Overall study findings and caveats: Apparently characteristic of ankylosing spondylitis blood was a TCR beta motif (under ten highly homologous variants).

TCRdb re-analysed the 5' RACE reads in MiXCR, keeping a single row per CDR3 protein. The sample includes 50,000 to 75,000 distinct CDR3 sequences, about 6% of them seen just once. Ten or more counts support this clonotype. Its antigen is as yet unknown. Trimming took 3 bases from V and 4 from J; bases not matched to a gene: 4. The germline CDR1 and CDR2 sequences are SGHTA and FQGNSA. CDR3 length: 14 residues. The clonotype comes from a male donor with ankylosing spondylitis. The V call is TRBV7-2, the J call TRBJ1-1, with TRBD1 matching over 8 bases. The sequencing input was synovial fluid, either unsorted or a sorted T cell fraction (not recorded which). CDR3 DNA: TGTGCCAGCAGCTTTTCACAGGGGGTCACTGAAGCTTTCTTT. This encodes CASSFSQGVTEAFF. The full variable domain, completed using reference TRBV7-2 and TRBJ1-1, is GAGVSQSPSNKVTEKGKDVELRCDPISGHTALYWYRQSLGQGLEFLIYFQGNSAPDKSGLPSDRFSAERTGGSVSTLTIQRTQQEDSAVYLCASSFSQGVTEAFFGQGTRLTVV.